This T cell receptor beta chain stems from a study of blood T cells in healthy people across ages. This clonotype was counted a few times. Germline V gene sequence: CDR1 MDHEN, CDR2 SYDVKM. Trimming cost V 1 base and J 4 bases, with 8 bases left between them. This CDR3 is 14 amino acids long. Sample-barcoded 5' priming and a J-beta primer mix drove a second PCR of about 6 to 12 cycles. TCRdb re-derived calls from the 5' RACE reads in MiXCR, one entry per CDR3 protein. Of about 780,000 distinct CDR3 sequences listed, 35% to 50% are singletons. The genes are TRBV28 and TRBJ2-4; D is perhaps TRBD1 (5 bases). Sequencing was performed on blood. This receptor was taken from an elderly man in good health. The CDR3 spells CASSLFDRKNIQYF. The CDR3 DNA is TGTGCCAGCAGTTTATTCGACAGAAAAAACATTCAGTACTTC.